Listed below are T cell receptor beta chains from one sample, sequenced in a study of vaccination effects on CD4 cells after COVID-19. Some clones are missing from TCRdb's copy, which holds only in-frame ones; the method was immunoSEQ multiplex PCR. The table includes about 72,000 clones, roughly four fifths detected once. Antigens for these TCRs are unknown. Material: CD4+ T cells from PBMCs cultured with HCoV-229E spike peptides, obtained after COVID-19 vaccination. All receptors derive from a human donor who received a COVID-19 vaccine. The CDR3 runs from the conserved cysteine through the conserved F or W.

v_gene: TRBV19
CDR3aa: CASSIWAGELFF

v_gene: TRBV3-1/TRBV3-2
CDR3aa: CVSSQDRGRYNEQFF

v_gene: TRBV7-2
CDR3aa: CASSSLAGGFNEQFF

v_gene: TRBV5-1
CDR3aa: CASGPVGGPGSAGANVLTF

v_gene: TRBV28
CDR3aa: CASSSTGRRTGELFF

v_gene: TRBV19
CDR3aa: CASSIPGAGDNEQFF

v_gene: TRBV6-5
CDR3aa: CASRTDRGNTGELFF

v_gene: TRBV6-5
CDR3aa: CASSFSRGGTEAFF

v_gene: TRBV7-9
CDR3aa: CASSLRQTHTDTQYF

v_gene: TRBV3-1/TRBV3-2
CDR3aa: CASSSSADTQYF

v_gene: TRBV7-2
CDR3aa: CASSLIGFDGYTF

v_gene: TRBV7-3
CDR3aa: CASSLRTGADTQYF

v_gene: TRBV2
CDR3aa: CASSEIPAGNNSPLHF

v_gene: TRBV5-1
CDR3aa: CASSFFAGGPGDTQYF

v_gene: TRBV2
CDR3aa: CASKARDTGELFF

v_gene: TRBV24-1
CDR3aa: CATSDLRDTLNGGELFF

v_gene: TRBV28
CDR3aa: CASSSSQRGRNEQFF

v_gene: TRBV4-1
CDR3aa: CASSRTDRPQETQYF

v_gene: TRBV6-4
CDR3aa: CASATRPPQHF

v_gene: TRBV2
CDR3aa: CASRWTSETRETQYF

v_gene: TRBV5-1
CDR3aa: CASSLTEVATYNEQFF

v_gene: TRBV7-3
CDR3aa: CASSLNQPGQETQYF

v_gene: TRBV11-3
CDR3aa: CASSNSGGAGTEAFF

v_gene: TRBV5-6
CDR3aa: CASSLRRLGTDTQYF

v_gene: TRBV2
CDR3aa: CASSYMTSDYGYTF

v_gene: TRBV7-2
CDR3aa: CASSEDRMDYGYTF

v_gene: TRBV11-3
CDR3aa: CASSPGTSGDADTQYF

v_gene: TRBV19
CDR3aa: CASSNRRGNSNQPQHF

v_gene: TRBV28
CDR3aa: CASSPRQGITDTQYF

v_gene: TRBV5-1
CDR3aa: CASPLGGRAQPQHF

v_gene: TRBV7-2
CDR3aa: CASSLTGELFF

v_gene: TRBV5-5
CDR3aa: CASSKQGPKSNQPQHF

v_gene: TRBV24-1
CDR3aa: CATSDRQNTGELFF

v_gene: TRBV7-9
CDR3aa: CASSPSGAGETQYF

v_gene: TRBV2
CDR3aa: CASSPRGLQETQYF

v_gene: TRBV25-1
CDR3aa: CASSEYAFLTGEPGELFF

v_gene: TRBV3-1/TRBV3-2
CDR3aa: CASSQDPGQLNYGYTF

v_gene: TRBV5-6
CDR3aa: CASSVGHLYSNQPQHF